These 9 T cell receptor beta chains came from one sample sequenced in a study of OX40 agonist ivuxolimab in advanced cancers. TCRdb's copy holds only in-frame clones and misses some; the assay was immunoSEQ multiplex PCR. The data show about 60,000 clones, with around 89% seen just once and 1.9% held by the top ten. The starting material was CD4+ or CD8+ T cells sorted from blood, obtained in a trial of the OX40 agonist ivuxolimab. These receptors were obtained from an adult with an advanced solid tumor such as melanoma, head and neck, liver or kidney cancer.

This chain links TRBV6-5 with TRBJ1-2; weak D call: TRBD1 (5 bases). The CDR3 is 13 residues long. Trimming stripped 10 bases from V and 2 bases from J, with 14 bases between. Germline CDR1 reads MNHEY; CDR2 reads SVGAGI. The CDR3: CAISAGTNYGYTF. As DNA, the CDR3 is TGTGCCATTAGTGCAGGGACCAACTATGGCTACACCTTC.

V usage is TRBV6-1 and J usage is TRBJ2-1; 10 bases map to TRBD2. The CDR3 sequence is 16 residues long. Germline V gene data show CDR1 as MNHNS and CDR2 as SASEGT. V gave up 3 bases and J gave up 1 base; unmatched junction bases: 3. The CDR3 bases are TGTGCCAGCAGTGAGCTAGCGGGGGCGTCCTACAATGAGCAGTTCTTC. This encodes CASSELAGASYNEQFF.

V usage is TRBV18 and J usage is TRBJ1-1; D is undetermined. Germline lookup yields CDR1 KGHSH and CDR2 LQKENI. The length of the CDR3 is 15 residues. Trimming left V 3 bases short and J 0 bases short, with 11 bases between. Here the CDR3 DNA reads TGTGCCAGCTCACCGAGGAGGGAGGTGAACACTGAAGCTTTCTTT. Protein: CASSPRREVNTEAFF.

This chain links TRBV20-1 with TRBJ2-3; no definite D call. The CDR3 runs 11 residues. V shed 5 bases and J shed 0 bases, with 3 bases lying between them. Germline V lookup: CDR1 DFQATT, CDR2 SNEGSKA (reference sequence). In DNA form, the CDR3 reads TGCAGTGCTCCGAGCACAGATACGCAGTATTTT. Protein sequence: CSAPSTDTQYF.

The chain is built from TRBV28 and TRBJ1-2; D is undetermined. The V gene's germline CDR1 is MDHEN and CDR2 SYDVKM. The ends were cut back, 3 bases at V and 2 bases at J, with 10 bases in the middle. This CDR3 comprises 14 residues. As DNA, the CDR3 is TGTGCCAGCAGTTTGGTCAGCCCGAACTATGGCTACACCTTC. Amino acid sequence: CASSLVSPNYGYTF.

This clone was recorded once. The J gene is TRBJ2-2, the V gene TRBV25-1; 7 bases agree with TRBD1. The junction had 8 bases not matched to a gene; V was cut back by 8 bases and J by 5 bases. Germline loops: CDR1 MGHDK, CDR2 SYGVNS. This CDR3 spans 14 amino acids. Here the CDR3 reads CASAWDSRTGELFF. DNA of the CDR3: TGTGCCAGCGCTTGGGACAGCAGGACCGGGGAGCTGTTTTTT.

CDR3 coding DNA: TGTGCCAGCAGTCCCCAGGGGGGTGCTTTCTTT. Residues: CASSPQGGAFF. The chain has TRBV28 and TRBJ1-1; 7 bases match TRBD1. This CDR3 is built from 11 residues. V lost 5 bases to trimming and J lost 11 bases; unmatched junction nucleotides: 5. CDR1 is MDHEN and CDR2 is SYDVKM in the germline V gene. The full variable domain, completed using reference TRBV28 and TRBJ1-1, is DVKVTQSSRYLVKRTGEKVFLECVQDMDHENMFWYRQDPGLGLRLIYFSYDVKMKEKGDIPEGYSVSREKKERFSLILESASTNQTSMYLCASSPQGGAFFGQGTRLTVV.

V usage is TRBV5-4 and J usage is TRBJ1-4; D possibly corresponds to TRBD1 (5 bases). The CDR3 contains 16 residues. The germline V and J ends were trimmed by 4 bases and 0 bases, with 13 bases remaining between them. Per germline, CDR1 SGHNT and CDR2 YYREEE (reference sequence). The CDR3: CASSARQPATNEKLFF. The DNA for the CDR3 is TGTGCCAGCAGCGCAAGACAGCCTGCAACTAATGAAAAACTGTTTTTT.

CDR3 loop: CASSLPVGRETQYF. The CDR3 nucleotides read TGCGCCAGCAGCTTGCCCGTAGGAAGAGAGACCCAGTACTTC. This sequence joins TRBV5-1 and TRBJ2-5; the D is unclear. The length of the CDR3 is 14 residues. Germline V gene data show CDR1 as SGHRS and CDR2 as YFSETQ. The V gene lost 1 base and the J gene lost 4 bases, with 11 bases spanning the gap.